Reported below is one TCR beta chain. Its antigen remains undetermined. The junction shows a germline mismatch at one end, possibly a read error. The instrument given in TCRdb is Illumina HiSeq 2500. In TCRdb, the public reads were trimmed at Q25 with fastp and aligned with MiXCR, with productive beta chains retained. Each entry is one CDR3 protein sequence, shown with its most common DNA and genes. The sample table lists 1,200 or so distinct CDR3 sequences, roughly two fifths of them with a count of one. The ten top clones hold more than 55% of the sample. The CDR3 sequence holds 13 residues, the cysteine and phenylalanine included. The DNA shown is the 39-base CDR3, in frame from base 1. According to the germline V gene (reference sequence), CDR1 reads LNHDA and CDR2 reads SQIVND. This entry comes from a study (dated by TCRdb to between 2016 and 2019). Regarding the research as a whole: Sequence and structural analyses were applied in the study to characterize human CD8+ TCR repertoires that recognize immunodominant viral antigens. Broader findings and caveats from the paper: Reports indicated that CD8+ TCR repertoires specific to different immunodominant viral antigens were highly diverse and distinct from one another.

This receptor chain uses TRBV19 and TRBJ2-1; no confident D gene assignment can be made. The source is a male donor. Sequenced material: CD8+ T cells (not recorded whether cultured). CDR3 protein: CAGSIVSGDEQFF. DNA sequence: TGTGCCGGTAGTATAGTATCCGGCGATGAGCAGTTCTTC.